The following is a TCR beta chain sequence with its context. The data derive from a study of control samples from healthy donors and cancer patients. The germline V and J ends were trimmed by 2 bases and 5 bases, with 10 bases remaining between them. The CDR3 has 14 amino acids. The germline gives CDR1 MNHNY, CDR2 SVGAGI (reference sequence). The assay was immunoSEQ multiplex PCR, and TCRdb's table has in-frame clones only and misses some. The data contain about 170,000 clones, 90% to 95% of them seen just once; the ten biggest clones take up 1.5%. Sequencing input: blood. The TCR was taken from a woman aged 25 to 45 in good health. This sequence joins TRBV6-6 and TRBJ1-5; a possible D gene is TRBD1 (5 bases). CDR3 nucleotides: TGTGCCAGCAGTTACCGACAGTCAGATCAGCCCCAGCATTTT. Translating gives CASSYRQSDQPQHF.